Below, one TCR beta chain is given with its context. The data belong to a study of cytomegalovirus exposure and HLA in healthy donors. CDR1 is SGHNT and CDR2 is YYREEE in the germline V gene (reference sequence). V lost 4 bases to trimming and J lost 0 bases; unmatched junction nucleotides: 5. The CDR3 contains 16 residues. Assay used: immunoSEQ multiplex PCR; TCRdb lists only in-frame clones, some missing. The table shows about 120,000 clones, with around 87% occurring only once. The sample was PBMCs. The receptor was isolated from a woman younger than 35 in good health and CMV-seropositive. The chain links TRBV5-4 to TRBJ2-3; 10 bases line up with TRBD2. The CDR3 loop reads CASSRSTSGSTDTQYF. The DNA for the CDR3 is TGTGCCAGCAGCCGATCGACTAGCGGGAGCACAGATACGCAGTATTTT.